Included here is one T cell receptor (beta chain) sequence, with context. This specimen comes from a study of blood T cells in healthy people across ages. PCR was performed a second time for about 7 to 12 cycles using a sample-barcoded 5' primer and a J-beta primer mix. A single record per CDR3 protein comes from TCRdb applying MiXCR to the 5' RACE reads. The profile shows roughly 800,000 distinct CDR3 sequences, 53% of them singletons. The sequenced sample consisted of blood. This TCR was recovered from a man older than 75 in good health.

CDR3: CSAERPGGGYTF. CDR3 bases: TGCAGTGCCGAACGCCCTGGGGGGGGCTACACCTTC. V usage is TRBV20-1 and J usage is TRBJ1-2; D possibly corresponds to TRBD1 (5 bases). Germline V gene data show CDR1 as DFQATT and CDR2 as SNEGSKA (reference sequence). The CDR3 sequence is 12 residues long. Trimming stripped 6 bases from V and 8 bases from J, with 16 bases between.